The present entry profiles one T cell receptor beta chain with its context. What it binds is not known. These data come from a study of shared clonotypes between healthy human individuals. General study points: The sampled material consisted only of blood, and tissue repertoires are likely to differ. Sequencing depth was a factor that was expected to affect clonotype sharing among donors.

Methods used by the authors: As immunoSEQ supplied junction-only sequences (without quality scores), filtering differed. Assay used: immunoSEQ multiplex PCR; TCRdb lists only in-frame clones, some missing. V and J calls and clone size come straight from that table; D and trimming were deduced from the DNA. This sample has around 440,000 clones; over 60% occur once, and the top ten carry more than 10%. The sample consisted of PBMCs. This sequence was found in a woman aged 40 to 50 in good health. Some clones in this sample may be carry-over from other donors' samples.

The DNA for the CDR3 is TGTGCCAGCAGTGAACGGATTGGGGCGGTCCTCACCGGGGAGCTGTTTTTT. Amino acids: CASSERIGAVLTGELFF. The rearrangement uses TRBV2 and TRBJ2-2, with TRBD1 as a possible D gene (5 bases). The germline V gene has CDR1 SNHLY and CDR2 FYNNEI. The CDR3 is made up of 17 amino acids. V gave up 2 bases and J gave up 4 bases, with 17 bases separating them.